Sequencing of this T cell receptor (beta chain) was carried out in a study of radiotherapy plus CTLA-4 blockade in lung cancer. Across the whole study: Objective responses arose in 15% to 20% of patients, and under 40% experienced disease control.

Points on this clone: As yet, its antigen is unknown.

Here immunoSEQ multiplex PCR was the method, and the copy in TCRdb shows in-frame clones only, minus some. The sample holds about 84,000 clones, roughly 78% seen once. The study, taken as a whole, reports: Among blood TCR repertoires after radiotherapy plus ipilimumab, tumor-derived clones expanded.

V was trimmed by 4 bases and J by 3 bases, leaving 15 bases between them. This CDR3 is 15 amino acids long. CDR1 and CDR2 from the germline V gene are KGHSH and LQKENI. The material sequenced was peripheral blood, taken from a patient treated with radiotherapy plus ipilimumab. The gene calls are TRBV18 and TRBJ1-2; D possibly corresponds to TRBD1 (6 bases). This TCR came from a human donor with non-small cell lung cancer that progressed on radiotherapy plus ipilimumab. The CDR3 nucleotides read TGTGCCAGCTCACTCTCAGGGGCGGAAGACTATGGCTACACCTTC. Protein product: CASSLSGAEDYGYTF.